These 3 T cell receptor beta chains were sequenced from one sample in a study of regulatory T cells in long-lasting Graves disease. Specified time point: persistent/refractory GD, antithyroid drugs over 5 years with positive TRAb. Scientists built the TCR library using RNA that was extracted from PBMCs. Sequencing libraries for TCR beta were prepared with iRepertoire HTBI primers and Arm-PCR of CDR3 regions. TCRdb ran MiXCR on the multiplex PCR reads and lists one entry per CDR3 protein. Of a few hundred thousand distinct CDR3 sequences in the sample, 20% to 25% were seen once. The input for sequencing was peripheral blood mononuclear cells (PBMCs), taken when the disease was refractory, from a patient treated with antithyroid drugs. The receptors were sampled from a female donor with Graves disease.

In this sample, this clonotype turned up a few times. The V gene is TRBV30, the J gene TRBJ1-1; weak D call: TRBD1 (5 bases). Germline V gene lookup returns CDR1 GTSNPN and CDR2 SVGIG (reference sequence). V was trimmed by 6 bases and J by 2 bases, leaving 7 bases between them. The CDR3 is made up of 11 amino acids. The CDR3 DNA follows: TGTGCCTGTGACAGCAACACTGAAGCTTTCTTT. Its translation is CACDSNTEAFF.

The V and J genes are TRBV29-1 and TRBJ1-1; D is ambiguous. The CDR3 spans 11 residues. Trimming took 0 bases from V and 7 from J, leaving 6 bases between them. Germline V gives CDR1 SQVTM, CDR2 ANQGSEA. The CDR3 is CSVEDRDEAFF. Here the CDR3 DNA reads TGCAGCGTTGAAGATAGGGATGAAGCTTTCTTT.

This clonotype came up a few times. This sequence joins TRBV6-2 or TRBV6-3 and TRBJ1-3, with D perhaps TRBD1 (6 bases). CDR1 and CDR2 (germline): MNHEY, SVGEGT. Between the trimmed V and J ends, which lost 6 bases and 2 bases, there was a span of 14 bases. This CDR3 contains 15 residues. The CDR3 DNA reads as TGTGCCAGCAGACCCGGGACAAGCACTGGAAACACCATATATTTT. Translation gives CASRPGTSTGNTIYF.